These T cell receptor beta chains were read from a single sample in a study of blood T cell repertoires in COVID-19. Data came from immunoSEQ multiplex PCR; TCRdb stores just in-frame clones and leaves some out. This sample has some 380,000 clones, with around 90% found just once. The source material was peripheral blood. The source of these receptors is a man aged 18 to 30 with active or convalescent COVID-19. CDR3s include the opening cysteine and the closing phenylalanine or tryptophan. A D gene is named only where the DNA matches it firmly. Not all rows give a size; the values are once, few, many and, for expanded clones, a class.

abundance | d_gene | j_gene | v_gene | CDR3aa | CDR3nt
- | - | TRBJ2-7 | TRBV9 | CASSVDISDRYEQYF | TGTGCCAGCAGCGTCGATATATCGGACAGATACGAGCAGTACTTC
few | TRBD1 | TRBJ1-1 | TRBV24-1 | CATTADRGEAFF | TGTGCCACCACAGCCGACAGGGGGGAAGCTTTCTTT
few | - | TRBJ1-1 | TRBV28 | CASSFRGARTEAFF | TGTGCCAGCAGTTTTCGGGGGGCTCGTACTGAAGCTTTCTTT
once | TRBD1 | TRBJ2-2 | TRBV28 | CASSLAAAGGNTGELFF | TGTGCCAGCAGTTTAGCCGCCGCAGGGGGCAACACCGGGGAGCTGTTTTTT
- | - | TRBJ2-7 | TRBV4-2 | CASSRNSGSSYEQYF | TGTGCCAGCAGTCGTAATAGCGGCAGCTCCTACGAGCAGTACTTC
- | TRBD1 | TRBJ1-2 | TRBV7-3 | CASSADRGYGYTF | TGTGCCAGCAGCGCGGACAGGGGTTATGGCTACACCTTC
- | TRBD1 | TRBJ2-7 | TRBV6-5 | CASCKTGGYEQYF | TGTGCCAGCTGTAAAACAGGGGGGTACGAGCAGTACTTC
- | TRBD2 | TRBJ2-1 | TRBV7-2 | CASSLVGGGRSGEQFF | TGTGCCAGCAGCTTAGTCGGTGGCGGGAGAAGTGGTGAGCAGTTCTTC
- | TRBD2 | TRBJ2-1 | TRBV19 | CAKPGLAGGNEQFF | TGTGCCAAACCGGGACTAGCGGGAGGCAATGAGCAGTTCTTC
few | TRBD2 | TRBJ2-7 | TRBV4-1 | CASSREPSGSSYEQYF | TGCGCCAGCAGCCGCGAGCCTAGCGGGAGCTCCTACGAGCAGTACTTC
- | TRBD1 | TRBJ2-7 | TRBV2 | CASSDEDRAYEQYF | TGTGCCAGCAGTGACGAGGACAGGGCCTACGAGCAGTACTTC
- | TRBD2 | TRBJ2-3 | TRBV3-1/TRBV3-2 | CASRKTSGGSTDTQYF | TGTGCCAGCCGAAAAACTAGCGGAGGGAGCACAGATACGCAGTATTTT
- | - | TRBJ1-1 | TRBV7-6 | CASSLAFGGFTEAFF | TGTGCCAGCAGCTTAGCTTTCGGGGGGTTCACTGAAGCTTTCTTT
- | - | TRBJ1-1 | TRBV3-1/TRBV3-2 | CASRAAATEAFF | TGTGCCAGCAGAGCGGCAGCCACTGAAGCTTTCTTT
- | - | TRBJ2-7 | TRBV5-6 | CASTYLNPGVYEQYF | TGTGCCAGCACCTACCTGAACCCAGGGGTCTACGAGCAGTACTTC